These T cell receptor beta chains were read from a single sample in a study of monozygotic twins with inflammatory bowel disease. TCRdb processed the 5' RACE reads again and assigns one entry to each CDR3 protein, with no DNA. In total, the table holds about 380,000 distinct CDR3 sequences. The material sequenced was blood. The receptors were sampled from a human donor with ulcerative colitis or Crohn's disease, or a healthy co-twin of an affected twin (not recorded which). Each CDR3 is given with its conserved first and last residue.

>TRBV11-2|TRBJ2-5
CASSLNHLDRARRAETQYF
>TRBV28|TRBJ1-5
CATAGGFSNQPQHF
>TRBV12-3/TRBV12-4|TRBJ1-2
CASSLAGALINYGYTF
>TRBV12-3/TRBV12-4|TRBJ2-3
CASSSTSGITDTQYF
>TRBV19|TRBJ2-1
CASSFPGQGAYEQFF
>TRBV12-3/TRBV12-4|TRBJ1-2
CAVRKTGHYGYTF
>TRBV4-1|TRBJ1-5
CASSPTWDLHQPQHF
>TRBV5-4|TRBJ1-2
CASSSYDRGSGHGYTF
>TRBV20-1|TRBJ1-1
CSAKSGTTFSFF
>TRBV5-1|TRBJ2-5
CASSFLGQQETQYF
>TRBV29-1|TRBJ1-5
CSVEADSNQPQHF
>TRBV7-2|TRBJ1-6
CASSLQGMNNSPLHF
>TRBV18|TRBJ2-2
CASSPRNPKNTGELFF
>TRBV15|TRBJ2-7
CATSSKDVLTSYEQYF
>TRBV12-3/TRBV12-4|TRBJ1-2
CASSLLVGYHGYTF
>TRBV20-1|TRBJ2-5
CSARVEGGETQYF
>TRBV20-1|TRBJ1-2
CSASQSDSSGYTF
>TRBV7-2|TRBJ2-7
CASSLAGFPSYEQYF
>TRBV6-5|TRBJ1-2
CASSYWAAEGRGYGYTF
>TRBV5-1|TRBJ2-7
CASSLGTGGAGEQYF
>TRBV7-9|TRBJ2-5
CASSFSYGETQYF
>TRBV29-1|TRBJ1-1
CSVEKQSEAFF
>TRBV12-3/TRBV12-4|TRBJ2-3
CASSLAGGPDTQYF
>TRBV18|TRBJ1-5
CASSRDRSSGNQPQHF
>TRBV2|TRBJ2-7
CASSDSGDLFSGEQYF
>TRBV4-2|TRBJ2-5
CASSRGTSGGAGSETQYF
>TRBV5-4|TRBJ2-3
CASIRDRGLEDTQYF
>TRBV20-1|TRBJ2-3
CSASPRDRGRTDTQYF
>TRBV6-2/TRBV6-3|TRBJ2-7
CASTKGQGISYEQYF
>TRBV9|TRBJ1-2
CASSVLSGGGYGYTF
>TRBV24-1|TRBJ2-1
CATSDPGRGKDNEQFF
>TRBV3-1|TRBJ1-2
CASSQDERGYTF
>TRBV19|TRBJ2-5
CASSGGSEEETQYF
>TRBV6-2/TRBV6-3|TRBJ2-1
CASSYSAVYNEQFF
>TRBV7-9|TRBJ2-5
CASSLVPYLAGETQYF
>TRBV9|TRBJ1-2
CASSVAAQGTYYGYTF
>TRBV18|TRBJ2-1
CASSLTVRNEQFF
>TRBV7-9|TRBJ2-7
CASSLEVHPVVQYF
>TRBV5-1|TRBJ2-1
CASSVEYNEQFF
>TRBV25-1|TRBJ1-4
CASSGEGYEKLFF